Below, 12 T cell receptor beta chains from the same sample are listed, as sequenced in a study of blood T cell repertoires in COVID-19. Profiled with immunoSEQ multiplex PCR; TCRdb holds only in-frame clones, not every one. Among a few hundred thousand clones listed, 65% to 90% were seen once. Sequencing was done on a sample of peripheral blood. Receptor source: a woman in her fifties or sixties with acute or convalescent COVID-19.

V and J are TRBV19 and TRBJ2-7; 8 positions agree with TRBD1. The CDR3 is 12 amino acids. CDR1 LNHDA and CDR2 SQIVND come from the germline V gene (reference sequence). Trimming took 9 bases from V and 4 from J; bases not matched to a gene: 5. CDR3 region: CASGQGGYEQYF. CDR3 bases: TGTGCCAGCGGACAGGGAGGTTACGAGCAGTACTTC.

The chain couples TRBV7-2 to TRBJ2-4; D possibly corresponds to TRBD2 (5 bases). Germline V gene lookup returns CDR1 SGHTA and CDR2 FQGNSA. The ends were cut back, 1 base at V and 1 base at J, with 11 bases in the middle. This CDR3 region has 16 residues. The CDR3, as DNA: TGTGCCAGCAGCTTAGGCCGGCGAGGGGCCAAAAACATTCAGTACTTC. This encodes CASSLGRRGAKNIQYF.

CDR3 loop: CASGRDSYEQYF. Here the CDR3 DNA reads TGTGCCAGCGGCCGGGACAGCTACGAGCAGTACTTC. The chain employs TRBV19 and TRBJ2-7, with 7 bases fitting TRBD1. This CDR3 is built from 12 residues. Germline V gene sequence: CDR1 LNHDA, CDR2 SQIVND (reference sequence). The V gene end was trimmed by 9 bases and the J gene end by 3 bases; junction bases not matched to a gene: 5.

This CDR3 reads CASSVAGTSPGETQYF. CDR3 DNA sequence: TGTGCCAGCAGCGTAGCTGGGACTAGCCCCGGGGAGACCCAGTACTTC. This sequence joins TRBV9 and TRBJ2-5; 9 nucleotides agree with TRBD2. J gave up 5 bases and V 0 bases, and 8 bases lay outside the gene matches. The CDR3 consists of 16 residues. From germline, CDR1 is SGDLS and CDR2 YYNGEE.

Notes on this clone: At the DNA level, this CDR3 is encoded by other sequences in the same sample as well. The chain combines TRBV11-2 with TRBJ1-1; D gene unclear. Germline CDR1 reads SGHAT; CDR2 reads FQNNGV. V was pared by 5 bases and J by 1 base, with 8 bases between. The CDR3 is 13 residues long. The CDR3 region is CASSLLRNTEAFF. The CDR3 nucleotides are TGTGCCAGCAGCCTATTAAGGAACACTGAAGCTTTCTTT.

The V call is TRBV15, the J call TRBJ1-6; the D gene is possibly TRBD1 (6 bases). The V gene's germline CDR1 is LNHNV and CDR2 YYDKDF (reference sequence). V lost 4 bases to trimming and J lost 7 bases, with 14 bases between them. This CDR3 has 15 residues. The chain's CDR3 is CATSKRTAANSPLHF. CDR3 DNA sequence: TGTGCCACCAGCAAAAGGACAGCGGCCAATTCACCCCTCCACTTT.

The chain joins TRBV19 to TRBJ2-3, with 11 bases fitting TRBD1. With 7 bases clipped from V and 6 bases from J, the junction kept 6 bases outside the gene matches. Germline CDR1 is LNHDA and CDR2 is SQIVND (reference sequence). This CDR3 contains 14 residues. The CDR3 reads CASKGDRGFDTQYF. The CDR3 DNA reads TGTGCCAGTAAGGGGGACAGGGGGTTTGATACGCAGTATTTT.

The DNA of the CDR3 is TGCGCCAGCACAAGCGGGAGCCTGGAGACCCAGTACTTC. Protein sequence: CASTSGSLETQYF. V usage is TRBV5-1 and J usage is TRBJ2-5, with 8 bases identical to TRBD2. The J segment lost 5 bases and the V segment lost 6 bases, leaving 6 bases of the junction unmatched. Germline CDR1 SGHRS, CDR2 YFSETQ. The CDR3 totals 13 residues.

A remark on this clone: The same CDR3 also results from other DNA sequences found in this sample. This chain joins TRBV2 and TRBJ1-2, with TRBD1 identical over 7 bases. CDR3 length: 13 residues. CDR1 SNHLY and CDR2 FYNNEI come from the germline V gene. The V segment lost 4 bases and the J segment 2 bases; nucleotides outside the gene matches: 1. For the CDR3, the DNA is TGTGCCAGCAGTGTACAGGGGAACTATGGCTACACCTTC. This encodes CASSVQGNYGYTF.

The chain joins TRBV5-1 to TRBJ1-1; D remains unclear. The CDR3 contains 15 residues. Looked up from germline, CDR1 is SGHRS and CDR2 is YFSETQ. Trimming shortened V by 0 bases and J by 0 bases, and 9 bases separated the two germline ends. The CDR3 DNA is TGCGCCAGCAGCTTGGATCCGGGTATGAACACTGAAGCTTTCTTT. It codes for CASSLDPGMNTEAFF. Drawing the rest from reference TRBV5-1 and TRBJ1-1, the complete variable domain is KAGVTQTPRYLIKTRGQQVTLSCSPISGHRSVSWYQQTPGQGLQFLFEYFSETQRNKGNFPGRFSGRQFSNSRSEMNVSTLELGDSALYLCASSLDPGMNTEAFFGQGTRLTVV.

J is TRBJ2-1 and V is TRBV4-1; 9 bases agree with TRBD1. The CDR3 runs 15 residues. Germline V lookup: CDR1 MGHRA, CDR2 YSYEKL. V shed 4 bases, J shed 7 bases, and the junction held 8 bases outside the gene matches. The CDR3 DNA is TGCGCCAGCAGCCTGACAGGGGGAGTCACAAATGAGCAGTTCTTC. Its translation is CASSLTGGVTNEQFF.

This chain links TRBV29-1 with TRBJ1-1; possibly TRBD1 for D (5 bases). The germline gives CDR1 SQVTM, CDR2 ANQGSEA. CDR3 length: 13 amino acids. V lost 3 bases and J 2 bases, leaving 10 bases between the germline ends. The CDR3 DNA follows: TGCAGCGTTGAGCAGGGCCAAAACACTGAAGCTTTCTTT. It specifies CSVEQGQNTEAFF.